A single sample is the source of the 30 T cell receptor beta chains below, sequenced in a study of cytomegalovirus exposure and HLA in healthy donors. PCR amplification relied on 60 Vbeta primers (plus 13 Jbeta primers). The protocol was immunoSEQ multiplex PCR, while the TCRdb copy is restricted to in-frame clones and leaves out a portion. The sample has 100,000 or so clones; approximately 76% are singletons. The sample consisted of PBMCs. The receptors were sampled from a man aged 25-40 years in good health and CMV-seropositive.

This chain uses TRBV6-5 with TRBJ1-5; D is undetermined. The CDR3 is made up of 13 amino acids. Germline V CDR1 and CDR2: MNHEY, SVGAGI. Trimming removed 6 bases from V and 4 bases from J, with 10 bases in between. CDR3 coding DNA: TGTGCCAGCAGCCTCGTTAAAAATCAGCCCCAGCATTTT. It encodes CASSLVKNQPQHF.

The chain couples TRBV4-1 to TRBJ2-2, with D hard to call. The CDR3 runs 16 residues. Per the germline V gene, CDR1 is MGHRA and CDR2 is YSYEKL. The V gene lost 4 bases and the J gene lost 3 bases, with 15 bases spanning the gap. The CDR3 loop reads CASSRFNFPDTGELFF. The CDR3 DNA reads as TGCGCCAGCAGCCGCTTCAACTTCCCTGACACCGGGGAGCTGTTTTTT.

Notes on this clone: Additional DNA sequences in this sample encode the identical CDR3. The V and J genes are TRBV5-1 and TRBJ2-7, with a weak D call TRBD1 (6 bases). CDR1 and CDR2 (germline): SGHRS, YFSETQ. The CDR3 has 15 amino acids. Deletions cut 0 bases from V and 3 bases from J, with 13 bases between. The DNA of the CDR3 is TGCGCCAGCAGCTTGGCGGCAGGGGCAAGCTACGAGCAGTACTTC. Protein product: CASSLAAGASYEQYF.

The J gene is TRBJ2-2, the V gene TRBV2; TRBD2 matches at 11 bases. The germline CDR1 and CDR2 sequences are SNHLY and FYNNEI. This CDR3 has 17 amino acids. V trimming: 2 bases; J trimming: 2 bases; junction bases outside the gene matches: 4. DNA of the CDR3: TGTGCCAGCAGTGAATCTCTAGCGGGGGGAAACACCGGGGAGCTGTTTTTT. This gives the protein CASSESLAGGNTGELFF.

This chain connects TRBV4-2 to TRBJ1-1, with a possible D match to TRBD1 (6 bases). Trimming stripped 0 bases from V and 4 bases from J, with 12 bases between. Germline CDR1 and CDR2: LGHNA and YNFKEQ. The CDR3 has 15 amino acids. This chain's CDR3 is CASSQEGVGGTEAFF. CDR3 nucleotides: TGTGCCAGCAGCCAAGAGGGTGTAGGGGGCACTGAAGCTTTCTTT.

The chain is built from TRBV5-1 and TRBJ2-5, with 9 bases aligning to TRBD1. Germline V gives CDR1 SGHRS, CDR2 YFSETQ. CDR3 length: 15 amino acids. Trimming took 1 base from V and 1 from J; bases not matched to a gene: 2. The CDR3 loop reads CASSLRTGVQETQYF. The CDR3 coding sequence is TGCGCCAGCAGCTTGAGGACAGGGGTCCAAGAGACCCAGTACTTC. The whole variable domain, remainder taken from reference TRBV5-1 and TRBJ2-5, is KAGVTQTPRYLIKTRGQQVTLSCSPISGHRSVSWYQQTPGQGLQFLFEYFSETQRNKGNFPGRFSGRQFSNSRSEMNVSTLELGDSALYLCASSLRTGVQETQYFGPGTRLLVL.

V and J are TRBV5-8 and TRBJ2-5; TRBD2 aligns across 7 bases. The CDR3 is 17 residues long. Germline V gives CDR1 SGHTS, CDR2 YDEGEE. V gave up 4 bases and J gave up 2 bases; unmatched junction bases: 14. CDR3 nucleotides: TGTGCCAGCAGCCTCGCCATAATTAGCGGGTCGCAAGAGACCCAGTACTTC. It is translated as CASSLAIISGSQETQYF.

DNA for the CDR3: TGTGCCAGCAGCCCCTTCCGACAGGGGAATCAGCCCCAGCATTTT. It specifies CASSPFRQGNQPQHF. The chain combines TRBV7-2 with TRBJ1-5; 8 bases map to TRBD1. Germline CDR1 and CDR2: SGHTA and FQGNSA. The J segment lost 4 bases and the V segment lost 5 bases, leaving 7 bases of the junction unmatched. The CDR3 loop spans 15 amino acids.

This chain uses TRBV6-4 with TRBJ2-5, with D unclear. The germline V gene has CDR1 MRHNA and CDR2 SNTAGT. There are 9 residues in the CDR3. V lost 6 bases to trimming and J lost 6 bases, with 2 bases between them. The CDR3 DNA follows: TGTGCCAGCAGCAAGACCCAGTACTTC. Encoded protein: CASSKTQYF.

The V gene is TRBV9, the J gene TRBJ1-3, with TRBD1 matching 7 bases. V trimming: 1 base; J trimming: 0 bases; junction bases outside the gene matches: 7. This CDR3 has 17 residues. Germline V CDR1 and CDR2: SGDLS, YYNGEE. The CDR3 DNA sequence: TGTGCCAGCAGCGTATCCCGGGACAGCCCCTCTGGAAACACCATATATTTT. Translating it yields CASSVSRDSPSGNTIYF.

This clone was counted only a few times. The rearrangement uses TRBV6-6 and TRBJ2-7; 8 positions match TRBD1. The CDR3 extends over 15 amino acids. The V segment lost 1 base and the J segment 5 bases; nucleotides outside the gene matches: 7. Germline V gene data show CDR1 as MNHNY and CDR2 as SVGAGI (reference sequence). Here the CDR3 DNA reads TGTGCCAGCAGTTACTTCGGACAGGGTTACCACGAGCAGTACTTC. Translating it yields CASSYFGQGYHEQYF.

The chain couples TRBV28 to TRBJ2-5; 14 bases fit TRBD2. J gave up 1 base and V 7 bases, and 8 bases lay outside the gene matches. In germline, CDR1 is MDHEN, CDR2 SYDVKM. The CDR3 has 17 amino acids. This chain's CDR3 is CASNGLAGGPSQETQYF. The CDR3 DNA follows: TGTGCCAGCAACGGACTAGCGGGGGGTCCATCCCAAGAGACCCAGTACTTC. Full variable domain (missing parts from reference TRBV28 and TRBJ2-5): DVKVTQSSRYLVKRTGEKVFLECVQDMDHENMFWYRQDPGLGLRLIYFSYDVKMKEKGDIPEGYSVSREKKERFSLILESASTNQTSMYLCASNGLAGGPSQETQYFGPGTRLLVL.

The CDR3 region is CSAAGTENTEAFF. CDR3 in DNA: TGCAGCGCGGCCGGGACAGAAAACACTGAAGCTTTCTTT. This rearrangement joins TRBV29-1 to TRBJ1-1; 7 bases fit TRBD1. V was clipped by 7 bases and J by 2 bases; unmatched bases: 7. Looked up from germline, CDR1 is SQVTM and CDR2 is ANQGSEA. The length of the CDR3 is 13 residues. Combining the CDR3 with reference TRBV29-1 and TRBJ1-1 gives the whole variable domain SAVISQKPSRDICQRGTSLTIQCQVDSQVTMMFWYRQQPGQSLTLIATANQGSEATYESGFVIDKFPISRPNLTFSTLTVSNMSPEDSSIYLCSAAGTENTEAFFGQGTRLTVV.

J is TRBJ1-1 and V is TRBV11-2; 7 bases match TRBD1. Germline trimming cut 0 bases from V and 6 bases from J; bases unmatched to any gene: 1. This CDR3 is built from 13 residues. Per the germline V gene, CDR1 is SGHAT and CDR2 is FQNNGV. CDR3 amino acids: CASSLDRGAEAFF. Here the CDR3 DNA reads TGTGCCAGCAGCTTAGACAGGGGGGCTGAAGCTTTCTTT.

This chain joins TRBV29-1 and TRBJ1-4; D remains ambiguous. From germline, CDR1 is SQVTM and CDR2 ANQGSEA. The CDR3 covers 15 residues. V lost 7 bases and J 3 bases, leaving 18 bases between the germline ends. The CDR3 nucleotides read TGCAGCGCTGAGGGAGTCGACACCGCTAATGAAAAACTGTTTTTT. It yields the protein CSAEGVDTANEKLFF.

This clone was counted only a few times. A junction boundary mismatches the germline segment, possibly from a read error. CDR3 DNA sequence: TGTTCCAGCAGCTTGCCTACAGGGGCCTCTGGAAACACCATATATTTT. It is translated as CSSSLPTGASGNTIYF. The V and J genes are TRBV7-9 and TRBJ1-3; 7 bases match TRBD1. The CDR3 is made up of 16 amino acids. The germline CDR1 and CDR2 sequences are SEHNR and FQNEAQ (reference sequence).

The V gene is TRBV25-1, the J gene TRBJ1-1; D is uncertain. Germline lookup yields CDR1 MGHDK and CDR2 SYGVNS. V was pared by 4 bases and J by 0 bases, with 18 bases between. The CDR3 extends over 17 amino acids. CDR3 DNA: TGTGCCAGCAGTGCCGCCTCGGCGACACCTCTGAACACTGAAGCTTTCTTT. It codes for CASSAASATPLNTEAFF.

The chain uses TRBV5-1 and TRBJ2-5, with a tentative D call TRBD2 (6 bases). Trimming left V 3 bases short and J 0 bases short, with 15 bases between. The germline gives CDR1 SGHRS, CDR2 YFSETQ. This CDR3 region has 16 residues. CDR3 DNA: TGCGCCAGCAGCTCGTTGCTCGGGGGAGACCAAGAGACCCAGTACTTC. The encoded protein is CASSSLLGGDQETQYF.

The genes are TRBV7-9 and TRBJ1-3; TRBD1 might be the D (6 bases). Trimming cost V 5 bases and J 0 bases, with 17 bases left between them. The CDR3 contains 17 residues. The germline gives CDR1 SEHNR, CDR2 FQNEAQ (reference sequence). CDR3 residues: CASSPRTENYSGNTIYF. The CDR3 nucleotides read TGTGCCAGCAGCCCGCGGACAGAAAACTACTCTGGAAACACCATATATTTT.

V gene TRBV19 combines with J gene TRBJ2-3; the D gene is possibly TRBD2 (6 bases). This CDR3 contains 14 residues. V was clipped by 4 bases and J by 4 bases, with 12 bases between them. CDR1 is LNHDA, CDR2 SQIVND, per germline (reference sequence). In nucleotides, the CDR3 is TGTGCCAGTAGTAAAGACGGGGGATCAGATACGCAGTATTTT. Encoded protein: CASSKDGGSDTQYF.

The chain joins TRBV28 to TRBJ2-7, with 8 bases that match TRBD1. This CDR3 has 14 amino acids. Germline V gives CDR1 MDHEN, CDR2 SYDVKM. V was pared by 6 bases and J by 5 bases, with 9 bases of the junction left unmatched. The CDR3 DNA follows: TGTGCCAGCAGACCTGACAGGGGAATCAACGAGCAGTACTTC. Its protein product is CASRPDRGINEQYF.

CDR3 coding DNA: TGTGCCAGCAGCGAGGGGAACACTGAAGCTTTCTTT. It encodes CASSEGNTEAFF. The gene calls are TRBV13 and TRBJ1-1; D is ambiguous. Germline V gives CDR1 PRHDT, CDR2 FYEKMQ (reference sequence). The CDR3 covers 12 residues. V shed 5 bases and J shed 1 base, with 5 bases lying between them.

The table lists this clone with a few counts. J is TRBJ2-2 and V is TRBV28, with D unclear. The V gene lost 4 bases and the J gene lost 8 bases, with 17 bases spanning the gap. Germline-derived CDR1 and CDR2 are MDHEN and SYDVKM. The CDR3 extends over 15 amino acids. Written as DNA, the CDR3 is TGTGCCAGCAGTTCCCCGGCGGTCGCGGAGGGGGAGCTGTTTTTT. Protein: CASSSPAVAEGELFF.

This chain joins TRBV4-1 and TRBJ1-2; D call uncertain. Germline V gives CDR1 MGHRA, CDR2 YSYEKL. The CDR3 runs to 15 residues. The V gene lost 0 bases and the J gene lost 4 bases, with 12 bases spanning the gap. The CDR3 is CASSQERGVLYGYTF. CDR3 bases: TGCGCCAGCAGCCAAGAACGCGGGGTCCTCTATGGCTACACCTTC.

This clone was counted between two and nine times. Relative to the germline gene, one junction end is altered; a read error may explain this. The chain combines TRBV7-9 with TRBJ1-1; D unclear. The CDR3 has 13 residues. Germline CDR1 reads SEHNR; CDR2 reads FQNEAQ (reference sequence). CDR3 protein: CSSSLGRLTEAFF. Written as DNA, the CDR3 is TGTTCCAGCAGCTTAGGTCGACTCACTGAAGCTTTCTTT.

This clone has only one observation. J is TRBJ2-5 and V is TRBV4-1; a possible D gene is TRBD2 (6 bases). Trimming pared 6 bases from V and 9 bases from J, leaving 23 bases between. The germline V gene encodes CDR1 MGHRA and CDR2 YSYEKL. This CDR3 is built from 15 residues. CDR3 sequence: CASRPVGGTRGAQYF. CDR3 nucleotides: TGCGCCAGCAGGCCCGTGGGGGGAACTAGAGGGGCCCAGTACTTC.

V gene TRBV29-1 combines with J gene TRBJ2-1, with 11 bases fitting TRBD2. Germline V gives CDR1 SQVTM, CDR2 ANQGSEA. The ends lost 5 bases at V and 0 bases at J; junction bases unmatched: 6. CDR3 length: 16 amino acids. The CDR3 bases are TGCAGCGTTTCTTCTAGCGGGGGGAGCTCCTACAATGAGCAGTTCTTC. Its translation: CSVSSSGGSSYNEQFF.

J is TRBJ2-4 and V is TRBV18; 7 bases agree with TRBD2. V lost 2 bases and J lost 12; bases outside the gene matches: 10. This CDR3 has 14 residues. CDR1 is KGHSH and CDR2 is LQKENI in the germline V gene. CDR3 DNA: TGTGCCAGCTCACCAGAGCCACCGGGACTACGTCAGTACTTC. Its translation: CASSPEPPGLRQYF.

This rearrangement joins TRBV6-5 to TRBJ1-2; the D is unclear. The CDR3 sequence is 14 residues long. V lost 5 bases and J lost 2, with 12 bases in between. Per germline, CDR1 MNHEY and CDR2 SVGAGI. CDR3 amino acids: CASSGRGQNYGYTF. The CDR3 coding sequence is TGTGCCAGCAGTGGCAGAGGGCAGAACTATGGCTACACCTTC.

This clone showed up just a few times. This chain's CDR3 is CANRTGTEAFF. The CDR3 nucleotides read TGTGCCAACAGGACGGGGACTGAAGCTTTCTTT. V and J are TRBV2 and TRBJ1-1; the D gene is possibly TRBD1 (5 bases). With 10 bases removed from V and 5 bases from J, the gap between germline ends came to 11 bases. The CDR3 sequence is 11 residues long. Germline V gene data show CDR1 as SNHLY and CDR2 as FYNNEI.